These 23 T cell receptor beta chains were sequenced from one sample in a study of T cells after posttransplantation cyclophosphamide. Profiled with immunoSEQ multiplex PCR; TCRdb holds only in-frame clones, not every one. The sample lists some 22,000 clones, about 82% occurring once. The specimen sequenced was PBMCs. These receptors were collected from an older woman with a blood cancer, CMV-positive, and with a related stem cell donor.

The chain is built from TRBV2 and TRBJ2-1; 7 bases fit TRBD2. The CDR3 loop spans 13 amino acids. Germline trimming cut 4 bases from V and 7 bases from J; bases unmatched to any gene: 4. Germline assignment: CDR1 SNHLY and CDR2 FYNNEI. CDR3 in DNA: TGTGCCAGCAGTGCGGCGGGAGCGAATGAGCAGTTCTTC. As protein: CASSAAGANEQFF.

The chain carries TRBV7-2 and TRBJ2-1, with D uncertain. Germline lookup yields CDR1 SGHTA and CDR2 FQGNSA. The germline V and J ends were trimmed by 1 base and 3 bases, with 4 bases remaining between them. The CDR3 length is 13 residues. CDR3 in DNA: TGTGCCAGCAGCTTAGTCGGCTACAATGAGCAGTTCTTC. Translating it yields CASSLVGYNEQFF. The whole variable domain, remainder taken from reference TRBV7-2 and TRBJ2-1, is GAGVSQSPSNKVTEKGKDVELRCDPISGHTALYWYRQSLGQGLEFLIYFQGNSAPDKSGLPSDRFSAERTGGSVSTLTIQRTQQEDSAVYLCASSLVGYNEQFFGPGTRLTVL.

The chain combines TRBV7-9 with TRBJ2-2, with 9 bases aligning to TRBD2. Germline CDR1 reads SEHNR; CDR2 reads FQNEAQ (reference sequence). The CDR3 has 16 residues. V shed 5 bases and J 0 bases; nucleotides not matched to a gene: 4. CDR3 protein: CASSQREAPNTGELFF. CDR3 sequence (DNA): TGTGCCAGCAGCCAGCGGGAGGCCCCGAACACCGGGGAGCTGTTTTTT.

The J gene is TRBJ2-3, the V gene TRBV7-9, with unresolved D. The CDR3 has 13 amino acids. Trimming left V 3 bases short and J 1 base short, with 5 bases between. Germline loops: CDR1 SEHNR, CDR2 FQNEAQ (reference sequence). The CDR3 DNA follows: TGTGCCAGCAGCTTTATTGGCACAGATACGCAGTATTTT. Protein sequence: CASSFIGTDTQYF.

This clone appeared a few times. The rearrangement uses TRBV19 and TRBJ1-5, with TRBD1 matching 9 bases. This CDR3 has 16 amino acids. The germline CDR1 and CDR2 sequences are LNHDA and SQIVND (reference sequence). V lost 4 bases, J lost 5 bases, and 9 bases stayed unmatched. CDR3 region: CASSSPGQGLDQPQHF. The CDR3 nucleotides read TGTGCCAGTAGTAGTCCGGGACAGGGATTGGATCAGCCCCAGCATTTT.

In DNA, the CDR3 is TGCAGCGTTGCGACAGGGGGCGCGGGTGGCTACACCTTC. Translating gives CSVATGGAGGYTF. This sequence joins TRBV29-1 and TRBJ1-2; TRBD1 agrees at 10 bases. Germline V gene lookup returns CDR1 SQVTM and CDR2 ANQGSEA. Trimming at V came to 4 bases and at J to 7 bases, leaving 6 bases not matched to a gene. This CDR3 comprises 13 residues. Filled out from reference TRBV29-1 and TRBJ1-2, the complete variable domain reads SAVISQKPSRDICQRGTSLTIQCQVDSQVTMMFWYRQQPGQSLTLIATANQGSEATYESGFVIDKFPISRPNLTFSTLTVSNMSPEDSSIYLCSVATGGAGGYTFGSGTRLTVV.

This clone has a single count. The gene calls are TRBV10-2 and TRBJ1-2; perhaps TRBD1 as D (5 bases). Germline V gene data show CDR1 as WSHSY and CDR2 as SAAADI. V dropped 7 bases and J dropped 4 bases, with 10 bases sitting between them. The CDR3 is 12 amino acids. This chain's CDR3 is CASMTDSYGYTF. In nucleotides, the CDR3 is TGCGCCAGCATGACTGACAGCTATGGCTACACCTTC.

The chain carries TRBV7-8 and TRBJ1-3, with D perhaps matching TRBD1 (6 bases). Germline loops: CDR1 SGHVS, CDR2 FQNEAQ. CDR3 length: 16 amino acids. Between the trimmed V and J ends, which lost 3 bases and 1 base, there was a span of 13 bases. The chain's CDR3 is CASSFAAGTSGNTIYF. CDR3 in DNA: TGTGCCAGCAGCTTCGCCGCCGGGACATCTGGAAACACCATATATTTT.

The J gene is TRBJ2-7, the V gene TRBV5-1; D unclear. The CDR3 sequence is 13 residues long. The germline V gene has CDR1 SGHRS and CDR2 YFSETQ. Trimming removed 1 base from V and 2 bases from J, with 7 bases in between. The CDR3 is CASSLPPAYEQYF. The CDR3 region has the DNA TGCGCCAGCAGCTTGCCCCCTGCCTACGAGCAGTACTTC. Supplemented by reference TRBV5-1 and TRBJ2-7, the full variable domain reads KAGVTQTPRYLIKTRGQQVTLSCSPISGHRSVSWYQQTPGQGLQFLFEYFSETQRNKGNFPGRFSGRQFSNSRSEMNVSTLELGDSALYLCASSLPPAYEQYFGPGTRLTVT.

DNA for the CDR3: TGTGCCAGTAGTCCCGCGCTGGGAGTGAACAATGAGCAGTTCTTC. Amino acids: CASSPALGVNNEQFF. The chain couples TRBV19 to TRBJ2-1; maybe TRBD2 (5 bases). Germline lookup yields CDR1 LNHDA and CDR2 SQIVND (reference sequence). This CDR3 spans 15 amino acids. The ends were cut back, 5 bases at V and 5 bases at J, with 16 bases in the middle.

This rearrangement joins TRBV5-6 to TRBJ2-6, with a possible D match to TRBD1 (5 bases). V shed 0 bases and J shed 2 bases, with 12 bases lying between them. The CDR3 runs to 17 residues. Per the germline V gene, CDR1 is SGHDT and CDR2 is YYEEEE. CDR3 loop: CASSLARQGTGANVLTF. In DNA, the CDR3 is TGTGCCAGCAGCTTGGCTCGGCAGGGAACTGGGGCCAACGTCCTGACTTTC.

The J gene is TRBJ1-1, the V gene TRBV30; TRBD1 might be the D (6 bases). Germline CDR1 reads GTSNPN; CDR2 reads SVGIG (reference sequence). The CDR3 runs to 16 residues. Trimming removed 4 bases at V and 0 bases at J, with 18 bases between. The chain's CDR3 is CAWTTGGHTMNTEAFF. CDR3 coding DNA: TGTGCCTGGACAACCGGGGGGCACACTATGAACACTGAAGCTTTCTTT. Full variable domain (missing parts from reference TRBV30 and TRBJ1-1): SQTIHQWPATLVQPVGSPLSLECTVEGTSNPNLYWYRQAAGRGLQLLFYSVGIGQISSEVPQNLSASRPQDRQFILSSKKLLLSDSGFYLCAWTTGGHTMNTEAFFGQGTRLTVV.

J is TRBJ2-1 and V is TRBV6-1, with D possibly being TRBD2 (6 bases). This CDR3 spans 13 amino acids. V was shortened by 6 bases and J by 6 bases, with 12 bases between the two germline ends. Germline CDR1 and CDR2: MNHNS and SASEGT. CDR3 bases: TGTGCCAGCAGGGACTATGGCCCCAATGAGCAGTTCTTC. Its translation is CASRDYGPNEQFF.

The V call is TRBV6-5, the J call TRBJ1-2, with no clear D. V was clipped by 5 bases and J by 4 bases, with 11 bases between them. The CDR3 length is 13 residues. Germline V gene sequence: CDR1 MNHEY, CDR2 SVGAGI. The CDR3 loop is CASSDVGLYGYTF. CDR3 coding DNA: TGTGCCAGCAGTGACGTGGGCCTCTATGGCTACACCTTC.

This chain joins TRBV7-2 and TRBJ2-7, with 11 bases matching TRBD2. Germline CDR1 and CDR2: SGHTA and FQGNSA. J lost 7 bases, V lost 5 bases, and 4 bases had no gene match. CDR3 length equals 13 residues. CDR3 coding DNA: TGTGCCAGCAGCCTTAGACTAGCGGGAGAGCAGTACTTC. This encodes CASSLRLAGEQYF.

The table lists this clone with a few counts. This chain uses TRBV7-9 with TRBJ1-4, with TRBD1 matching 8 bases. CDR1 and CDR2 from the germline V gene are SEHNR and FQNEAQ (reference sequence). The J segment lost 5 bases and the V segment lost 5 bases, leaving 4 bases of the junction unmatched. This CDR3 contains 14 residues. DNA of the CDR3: TGTGCCAGCAGCCCCGGACAGGGAAATGAAAAACTGTTTTTT. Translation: CASSPGQGNEKLFF.

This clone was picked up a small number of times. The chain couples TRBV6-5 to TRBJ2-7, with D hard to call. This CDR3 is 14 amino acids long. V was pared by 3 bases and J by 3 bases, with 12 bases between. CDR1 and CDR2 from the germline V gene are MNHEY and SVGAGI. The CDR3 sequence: CASSYRNPGYEQYF. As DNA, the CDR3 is TGTGCCAGCAGTTATAGGAACCCAGGCTACGAGCAGTACTTC.

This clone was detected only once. CDR3 sequence: CASSPASGRYEQYF. The CDR3 region has the DNA TGTGCCAGCTCACCGGCTAGCGGGAGGTACGAGCAGTACTTC. The rearrangement joins TRBV18 to TRBJ2-7, with 11 positions matching TRBD2. Germline assignment: CDR1 KGHSH and CDR2 LQKENI. The CDR3 contains 14 residues. Germline trimming cut 3 bases from V and 4 bases from J; bases unmatched to any gene: 2.

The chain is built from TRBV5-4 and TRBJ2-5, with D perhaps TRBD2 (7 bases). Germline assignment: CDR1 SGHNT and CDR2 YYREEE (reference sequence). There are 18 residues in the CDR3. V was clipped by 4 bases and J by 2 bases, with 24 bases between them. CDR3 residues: CASSRGGDPQGLQETQYF. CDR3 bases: TGTGCCAGCAGCCGCGGCGGGGATCCACAGGGACTACAAGAGACCCAGTACTTC.

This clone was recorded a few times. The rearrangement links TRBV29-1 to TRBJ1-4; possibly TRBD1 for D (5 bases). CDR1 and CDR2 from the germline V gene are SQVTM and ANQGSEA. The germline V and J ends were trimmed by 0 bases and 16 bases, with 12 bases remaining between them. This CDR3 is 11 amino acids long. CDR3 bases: TGCAGCGTTGAAGATGGTCAGGGTACGTTTTTT. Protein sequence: CSVEDGQGTFF.

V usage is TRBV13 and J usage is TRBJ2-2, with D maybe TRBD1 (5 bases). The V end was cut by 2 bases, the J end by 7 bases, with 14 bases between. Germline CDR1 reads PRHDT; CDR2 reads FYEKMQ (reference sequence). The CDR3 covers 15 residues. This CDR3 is CASSLSLGDDGELFF. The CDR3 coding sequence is TGTGCCAGCAGCTTAAGTCTAGGGGATGACGGGGAGCTGTTTTTT.

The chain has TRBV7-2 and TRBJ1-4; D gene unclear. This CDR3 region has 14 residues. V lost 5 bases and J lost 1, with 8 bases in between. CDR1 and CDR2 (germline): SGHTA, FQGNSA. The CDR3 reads CASSLSGTNEKLFF. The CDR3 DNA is TGTGCCAGCAGCCTCAGTGGAACTAATGAAAAACTGTTTTTT.

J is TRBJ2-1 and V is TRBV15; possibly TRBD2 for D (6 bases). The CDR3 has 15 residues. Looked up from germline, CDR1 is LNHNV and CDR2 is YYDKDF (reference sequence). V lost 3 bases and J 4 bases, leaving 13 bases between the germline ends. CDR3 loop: CATSRPGTGYNEQFF. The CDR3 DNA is TGTGCCACCAGCAGGCCCGGGACTGGATACAATGAGCAGTTCTTC.